Shown below are 3 T cell receptor beta chains from a single sample sequenced in a study of T-cell reconstitution after alpha-beta-depleted transplantation in children. Unique molecular identifiers featured in how the TCRbeta library was prepared. TCRdb independently ran MiXCR on the PCR reads; one entry per CDR3 protein. The sample lists more than 200,000 distinct CDR3 sequences, roughly 18% seen once, with 43% in the top ten. Here the sequenced sample was PBMCs, mostly from graft donor cells, taken 360 days after TCRalphabeta/CD19-depleted stem cell transplant. The receptors originated from a male patient aged 2-10 years who had a stem cell transplant for acute lymphoblastic leukemia, so the T cells may come from the graft donor.

V usage is TRBV10-3 and J usage is TRBJ1-4; TRBD1 matches 7 bases. CDR1 and CDR2 from the germline V gene are ENHRY and SYGVKD. CDR3 length: 14 amino acids. The ends lost 5 bases at V and 8 bases at J; junction bases unmatched: 8. CDR3 loop: CAISRGGREEKLFF. The CDR3 region has the DNA TGTGCCATCAGTAGAGGGGGCCGAGAGGAAAAACTGTTTTTT.

The table lists this clonotype with a few counts. The genes are TRBV5-1 and TRBJ2-2; 7 bases are a match to TRBD1. V lost 0 bases and J lost 2; bases outside the gene matches: 7. The CDR3 is 17 amino acids. The germline CDR1 and CDR2 sequences are SGHRS and YFSETQ. CDR3 bases: TGCGCCAGCAGCTTGGTTCGGGACAGTGGTAACACCGGGGAGCTGTTTTTT. The encoded protein is CASSLVRDSGNTGELFF.

This clonotype has more than one count but fewer than ten. The rearrangement joins TRBV29-1 to TRBJ2-1; maybe TRBD2 (5 bases). The V gene's germline CDR1 is SQVTM and CDR2 ANQGSEA. The CDR3 spans 16 residues. Trimming left V 5 bases short and J 0 bases short, with 17 bases between. The CDR3 loop reads CSVRGPPISSYNEQFF. CDR3 nucleotides: TGCAGCGTTCGGGGTCCGCCGATAAGCTCCTACAATGAGCAGTTCTTC.